This T cell receptor beta chain appears in the sequencing data of a study of blood T cells in healthy people across ages. Looking at the study overall: About one barcoded beta molecule per two T cells was captured by template switching. Study results and limitations: Whereas aged donors had fewer naive CD4+ cells, long-lived donors had more of them and higher diversity. Diversity was estimated from one million T cells, and these estimates were considered underestimates.

A note on this clonotype: Its specificity is unknown.

This CDR3 has 14 amino acids. Trimming stripped 2 bases from V and 11 bases from J, with 13 bases between. The use of a sample-barcoded 5' primer and a J-beta primer mix characterized a second PCR of roughly 7 to 12 cycles. Samples each returned at least 2.5 million CDR3-containing paired-end reads. TCRdb reprocessed the 5' RACE reads with MiXCR, giving one entry per CDR3 protein. Of about 730,000 distinct CDR3 sequences in the sample, roughly 41% were seen once. The source of this sequence is a woman aged 55-75 years in good health. The sequencing input was blood. This chain joins TRBV12-3 or TRBV12-4 and TRBJ1-6; TRBD1 might be the D (5 bases). The CDR3 reads CASSLSGGSAPLHF. CDR3 nucleotides: TGTGCCAGCAGTTTAAGTGGGGGTTCGGCACCCCTCCACTTT.